This TCR beta chain is drawn from a study of shared clonotypes between healthy human individuals (dated by TCRdb to between 2020 and 2021). Broadly, across the study: The cohort comprised a couple of women and a few men aged 18 to 49 years. Blood TCR repertoires of 5 or 6 healthy adults were deeply sequenced to estimate repertoire size and the extent of clonotype sharing between individuals. Libraries were prepared and TCR repertoires were sequenced by different laboratories using diverse techniques, in order to increase sequencing depth and limit assay-specific biases. Per donor, leukapheresis produced somewhere between about 0.85 and 9.5 billion PBMCs. Points the paper makes about the study in general: Sampling was restricted to blood, and TCR repertoires in tissues likely differ from the TCR repertoires found in blood. The genetic and exposure-history diversity represented was limited by the small number of donors. Based on pairwise subsampling, the degree of clonotype sharing among donors was expected to be affected by sequencing depth.

Using the deep immunoSEQ assay, TCR CDR3 regions were amplified from genomic DNA by multiplex PCR. Extracted genomic DNA from each cell subset was spread evenly across all wells of several immunoSEQ 96-well plates, with each plate serving as a replicate. For unsorted PBMC, roughly 0.3 ug genomic DNA, equal to tens of thousands of T cell genomes, was loaded into each replicate PCR. Ten immunoSEQ deep assay plates were used to sequence the unsorted PBMC genomic DNA. Purified libraries were measured with a Qubit 3.0 fluorometer, size-checked on a Bioanalyzer 2100, and measured again with the KAPA Library Quantification kit. Every immunoSEQ 96-well plate was sequenced on a separate single-read 150-cycle Illumina NextSeq 550 flow cell. The authors' pipeline ran thus. Because only junctional sequences without quality scores were contained in the immunoSEQ output, filtering matching that applied to full-length reads could not be performed. Sequences were annotated with PyIR, a Python wrapper for IgBLAST v1.9, and V/J genes and CDR3 were assigned using IMGT germline references. Reads with weak V/J assignments (E-value above 1e-6), missing CDR3, stop codons, out-of-frame junctions, or ambiguous translated residues were removed. V3J clonotypes were defined by identical inferred V gene, J gene, and CDR3 amino acid sequence. Percentage overlap between repertoires was calculated by dividing the number of shared unique clonotypes by the size of the smaller repertoire. RTK rarefaction, the Chao1 estimator, and Recon v2.1 estimates of unobserved clonotypes were used to assess repertoire richness. TCRdb provides this immuneACCESS table in a form limited to in-frame rearrangements. Some clones are lacking; in checked studies, under half of them reflect an unresolved V gene, and why the rest are absent is not known. V, J and clone size are taken as reported in that table, and D and trimming were inferred from the DNA itself. The sample table contains about half a million clones; only one count was recorded for 70% to 80% of them. Around 12% of the sample belongs to the ten largest clones.

As for this clone: There is no known antigen for this receptor. There are no base qualities to consult, and no much larger clone falls within one base.

The donors were healthy, HIV-negative adults who had no recently reported acute infections or vaccinations. Only Caucasian adults living in Nashville, Tennessee, USA were represented among the donors. In the unsorted samples, 90 million to 100 million PBMCs were counted, and genomic DNA was extracted using the QIAamp DNA Blood Mini kit. Blood was collected by leukapheresis, and PBMCs were isolated by Ficoll-Histopaque density gradient centrifugation and then cryopreserved in liquid nitrogen vapor phase. The CDR1 and CDR2 encoded by the germline V gene are SGHAT and FQNNGV. The CDR3 runs 15 amino acids, cysteine and phenylalanine included. The CDR3 DNA has 45 bases and is translated from base 1. Between the V and J ends, shortened by 4 bases and 1 base respectively, the junction contains 14 bases.

Sequenced material: PBMCs. This sequence was found in a woman in her 40s in good health. Some clones in this sample may be carry-over from other donors' samples. The receptor chain draws on TRBV11-2 and TRBJ2-7; the D segment could be TRBD2, given 6 matching bases. CDR3 sequence: CASSSAWRGSYEQYF. The bases are TGTGCCAGCAGCTCAGCTTGGCGGGGATCCTACGAGCAGTACTTC. The full variable domain, completed from the reference TRBV11-2 and TRBJ2-7 proteins outside the CDR3, reads EAGVAQSPRYKIIEKRQSVAFWCNPISGHATLYWYQQILGQGPKLLIQFQNNGVVDDSQLPKDRFSAERLKGVDSTLKIQPAKLEDSAVYLCASSSAWRGSYEQYFGPGTRLTVT.